Listed below are T cell receptor beta chains from one sample, sequenced in a study of blood T cell repertoires in COVID-19. Sequencing was performed with immunoSEQ multiplex PCR; in TCRdb, only in-frame clones are kept and a portion is missing. The sample has approximately 220,000 clones, about 85% seen once. The sequenced sample was peripheral blood. All receptors derive from a woman aged 80 or over with acute or convalescent COVID-19. CDR3s include the opening cysteine and the closing phenylalanine or tryptophan. Each record gives: V gene, D gene, J gene, clone size, CDR3 DNA, CDR3 protein. The D gene is left open where the match is weak. Only some rows state a clone size, as once, few, many or a class for expanded clones.

TRBV6-5	NA	TRBJ1-1	NA	TGTGCCAGCAGTTACTTCGGGGGGCAAGTGTCCACTGAAGCTTTCTTT	CASSYFGGQVSTEAFF
TRBV27	NA	TRBJ1-2	NA	TGTGCCAGCAACCAGAACAGGGCCGGTAGGGGCTACACCTTC	CASNQNRAGRGYTF
TRBV6-5	NA	TRBJ1-1	NA	TGTGCCAGCGGAAGGGGGACCGACACTGAAGCTTTCTTT	CASGRGTDTEAFF
TRBV5-1	TRBD1	TRBJ1-1	NA	TGCGCCAGCAGCTTGGACAGGGGCTTCGGGAACACTGAAGCTTTCTTT	CASSLDRGFGNTEAFF
TRBV4-2	NA	TRBJ1-1	NA	TGTGCCAGCAGCCAAGATGTGCAGGGTGAAGCTTTCTTT	CASSQDVQGEAFF
TRBV9	TRBD1	TRBJ2-1	NA	TGTGCCAGCAGCGTCCAGGGGGCATTCCCTTACAATGAGCAGTTCTTC	CASSVQGAFPYNEQFF
TRBV18	TRBD1	TRBJ2-7	many	TGTGCCAGCTCACCCGGGACAGGGAACGAGCAGTACTTC	CASSPGTGNEQYF
TRBV10-3	NA	TRBJ1-3	NA	TGTGCCATCAGTGAATTGTCAGCTGGAAACACCATATATTTT	CAISELSAGNTIYF
TRBV10-1	TRBD1	TRBJ2-7	many	TGCGCCAGCAGCGGCACAGGGGGCTACTCCTACGAGCAGTACTTC	CASSGTGGYSYEQYF
TRBV18	TRBD1	TRBJ1-5	few	TGTGCCAGCTCAACCGGGACAGGACCTAGCAATCAGCCCCAGCATTTT	CASSTGTGPSNQPQHF
TRBV6-5	NA	TRBJ2-2	NA	TGTGCCAGCAGTCGGGAAGGGTACACCGGGGAGCTGTTTTTT	CASSREGYTGELFF
TRBV3-1/TRBV3-2	NA	TRBJ1-6	few	TGTGCCAGCAGCCAAGATCTCCAGGGTCCCCTCCACTTT	CASSQDLQGPLHF
TRBV7-2	NA	TRBJ2-7	NA	TGTGCCAGCAGCCAGGGATGGTACTCTTACGAGCAGTACTTC	CASSQGWYSYEQYF
TRBV30	NA	TRBJ2-5	NA	TGTGCCTGGAGTGAGGGGGAGATCTATCTTGAGACCCAGTACTTC	CAWSEGEIYLETQYF
TRBV30	TRBD2	TRBJ2-5	NA	TGTGCCTGGAGTCCAAAAAAGACGGGAGGCACAGAGACCCAGTACTTC	CAWSPKKTGGTETQYF
TRBV18	TRBD2	TRBJ2-1	NA	TGTGCCAGCTCACCCTCCTTGGCGGGAGGGCCAGGTGGTGAGCAGTTCTTC	CASSPSLAGGPGGEQFF
TRBV5-1	NA	TRBJ2-5	NA	TGCGCCAGCAGCTGGGGCCCCACGCTGGGGGAGACCCAGTACTTC	CASSWGPTLGETQYF
TRBV5-1	TRBD2	TRBJ2-5	NA	TGCGCCAGCAGCTTGGCGGGAGGGCCAGAGACCCAGTACTTC	CASSLAGGPETQYF
TRBV3-1/TRBV3-2	NA	TRBJ1-5	NA	TGTGCCAGCAGCCATTCACATCGATCCAATAGCAATCAGCCCCAGCATTTT	CASSHSHRSNSNQPQHF
TRBV28	NA	TRBJ1-1	NA	TGTGCCAGCAGTTCCCCGGGCTATCGAGGGCCCCAAGCTTTCTTT	CASSSPGYRGPQAFF
TRBV4-2	NA	TRBJ2-7	NA	TGTGCCAGCAGCCAGTTGACCGGGACTCCCTACGAGCAGTACTTC	CASSQLTGTPYEQYF
TRBV9	NA	TRBJ2-5	NA	TGTGCCAGCAGCGTTCCGGGGGGCCCGCGTTGTGAAGAGACCCAGTACTTC	CASSVPGGPRCEETQYF
TRBV2	TRBD1	TRBJ1-4	NA	TGTGCCAGCAGTCCACGACAGGGCCCCCCGCTGTTTTTT	CASSPRQGPPLFF
TRBV7-6	NA	TRBJ2-1	NA	TGTGCCAGCAGCTTCGGGGTGTACAATGAGCAGTTCTTC	CASSFGVYNEQFF
TRBV6-5	NA	TRBJ1-5	once	TGTGCCAGCAGTCCAGGACGGGGTAAGAGGCCCCAGCATTTT	CASSPGRGKRPQHF
TRBV19	NA	TRBJ1-1	NA	TGTGCCAGTAGCGTTCGACAGGTGGGGACTGAAGCTTTCTTT	CASSVRQVGTEAFF
TRBV7-6	TRBD2	TRBJ2-1	NA	TGTGCCAGCAGCCACAAGGGGACTAGCGGGAGGGAGGGTGAGCAGTTCTTC	CASSHKGTSGREGEQFF
TRBV30	TRBD1	TRBJ1-6	few	TGTGCCTGGATCCGGGACAGGGGGAATTCACCCCTCCACTTT	CAWIRDRGNSPLHF
TRBV2	TRBD1	TRBJ1-1	NA	TGTGCCAGCAGTGTTGACAGGGCCACTGAAGCTTTCTTT	CASSVDRATEAFF
TRBV2	TRBD2	TRBJ2-1	NA	TGTGCCAGCAGTACTCGCGGGGGTGCGGATGAGCAGTTCTTC	CASSTRGGADEQFF